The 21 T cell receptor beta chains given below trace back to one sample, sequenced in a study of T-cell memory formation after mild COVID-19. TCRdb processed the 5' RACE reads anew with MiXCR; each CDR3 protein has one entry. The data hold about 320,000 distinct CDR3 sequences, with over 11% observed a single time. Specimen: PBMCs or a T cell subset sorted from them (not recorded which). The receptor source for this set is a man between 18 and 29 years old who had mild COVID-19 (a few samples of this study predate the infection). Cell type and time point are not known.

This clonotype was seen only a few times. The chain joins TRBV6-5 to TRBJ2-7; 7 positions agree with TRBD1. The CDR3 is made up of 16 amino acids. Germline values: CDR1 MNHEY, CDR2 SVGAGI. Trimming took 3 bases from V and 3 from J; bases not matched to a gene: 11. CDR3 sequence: CASSYYWTGRFYEQYF. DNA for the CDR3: TGTGCCAGCAGTTATTATTGGACAGGAAGGTTCTACGAGCAGTACTTC.

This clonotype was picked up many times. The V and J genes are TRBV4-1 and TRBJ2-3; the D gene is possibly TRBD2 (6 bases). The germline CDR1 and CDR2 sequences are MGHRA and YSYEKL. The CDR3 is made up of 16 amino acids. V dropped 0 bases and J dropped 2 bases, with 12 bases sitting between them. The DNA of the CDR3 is TGCGCCAGCAGCCAAGAGGCGGGGCCCAACACAGATACGCAGTATTTT. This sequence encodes CASSQEAGPNTDTQYF.

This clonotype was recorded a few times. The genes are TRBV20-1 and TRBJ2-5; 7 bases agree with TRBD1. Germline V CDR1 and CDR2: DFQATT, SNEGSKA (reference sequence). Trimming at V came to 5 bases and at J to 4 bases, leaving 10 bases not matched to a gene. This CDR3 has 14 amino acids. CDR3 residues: CSALGERGRETQYF. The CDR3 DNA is TGCAGTGCTTTGGGAGAAAGGGGGCGAGAGACCCAGTACTTC.

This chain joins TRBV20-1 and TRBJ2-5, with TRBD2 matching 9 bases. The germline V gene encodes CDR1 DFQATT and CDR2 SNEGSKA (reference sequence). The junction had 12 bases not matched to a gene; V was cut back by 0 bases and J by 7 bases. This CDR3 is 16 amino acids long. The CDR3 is CSARDRSSGGPGTQYF. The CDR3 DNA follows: TGCAGTGCTAGAGATAGAAGTAGCGGGGGTCCGGGGACCCAGTACTTC.

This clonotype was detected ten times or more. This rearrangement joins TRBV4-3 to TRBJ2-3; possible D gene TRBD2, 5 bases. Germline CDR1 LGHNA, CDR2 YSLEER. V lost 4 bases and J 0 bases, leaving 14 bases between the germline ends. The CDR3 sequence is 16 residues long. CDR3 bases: TGCGCCAGCAGCCGCGTTGGGAGACCTAGCACAGATACGCAGTATTTT. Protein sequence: CASSRVGRPSTDTQYF.

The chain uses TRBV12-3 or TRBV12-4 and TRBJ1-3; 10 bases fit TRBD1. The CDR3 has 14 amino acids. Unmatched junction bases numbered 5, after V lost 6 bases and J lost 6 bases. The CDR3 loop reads CASSLTGGLNTIYF. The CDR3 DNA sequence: TGTGCCAGCAGCCTGACAGGGGGCCTAAACACCATATATTTT.

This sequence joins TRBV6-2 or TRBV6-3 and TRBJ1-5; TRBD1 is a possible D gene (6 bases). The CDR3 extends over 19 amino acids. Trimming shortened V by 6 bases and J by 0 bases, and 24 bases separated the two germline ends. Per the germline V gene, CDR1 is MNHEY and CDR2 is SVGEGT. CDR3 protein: CASSFGVGRGHLSNQPQHF. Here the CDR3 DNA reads TGTGCCAGCAGCTTTGGCGTAGGACGGGGACATCTTAGCAATCAGCCCCAGCATTTT.

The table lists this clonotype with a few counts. The CDR3 region has the DNA TGTGCCAGCAGCTTCCCGACAGGGGGCACAGATACGCAGTATTTT. Protein: CASSFPTGGTDTQYF. The chain couples TRBV7-3 to TRBJ2-3, with 8 positions matching TRBD1. Trimming at V came to 3 bases and at J to 1 base, leaving 3 bases not matched to a gene. Germline CDR1 is SGHTA and CDR2 is FQGTGA. The CDR3 consists of 15 residues.

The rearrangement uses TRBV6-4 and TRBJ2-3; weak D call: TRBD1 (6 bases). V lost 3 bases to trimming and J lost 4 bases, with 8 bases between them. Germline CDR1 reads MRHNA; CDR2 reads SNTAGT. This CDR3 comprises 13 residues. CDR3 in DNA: TGTGCCAGCAGTGAGCAGGGGTCAGATACGCAGTATTTT. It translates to CASSEQGSDTQYF.

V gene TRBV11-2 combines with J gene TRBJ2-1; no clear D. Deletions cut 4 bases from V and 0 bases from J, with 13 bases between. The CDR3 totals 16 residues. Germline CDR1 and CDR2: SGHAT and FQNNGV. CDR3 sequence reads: CASSSPGISSYNEQFF. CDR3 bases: TGTGCCAGCAGCTCCCCCGGCATAAGCTCCTACAATGAGCAGTTCTTC.

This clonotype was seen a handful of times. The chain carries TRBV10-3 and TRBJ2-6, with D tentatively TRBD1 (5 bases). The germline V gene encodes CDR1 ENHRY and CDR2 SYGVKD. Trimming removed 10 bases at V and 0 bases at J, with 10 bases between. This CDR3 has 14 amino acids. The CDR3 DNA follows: TGTGCCAGCCAGGGCGGCTCTGGGGCCAACGTCCTGACTTTC. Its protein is CASQGGSGANVLTF.

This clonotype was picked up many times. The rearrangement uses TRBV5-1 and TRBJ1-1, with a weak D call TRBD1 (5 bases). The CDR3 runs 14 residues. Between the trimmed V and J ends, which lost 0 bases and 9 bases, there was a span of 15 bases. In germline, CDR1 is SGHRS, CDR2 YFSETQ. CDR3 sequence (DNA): TGCGCCAGCAGCTTGGATACCGTGGGGCTCCAAGCTTTCTTT. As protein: CASSLDTVGLQAFF. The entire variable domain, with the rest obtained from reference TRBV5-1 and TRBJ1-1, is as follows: KAGVTQTPRYLIKTRGQQVTLSCSPISGHRSVSWYQQTPGQGLQFLFEYFSETQRNKGNFPGRFSGRQFSNSRSEMNVSTLELGDSALYLCASSLDTVGLQAFFGQGTRLTVV.

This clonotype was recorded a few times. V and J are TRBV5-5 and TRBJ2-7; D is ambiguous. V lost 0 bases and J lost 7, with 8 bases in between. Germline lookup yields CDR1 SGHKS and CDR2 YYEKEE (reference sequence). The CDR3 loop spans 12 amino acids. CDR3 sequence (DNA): TGTGCCAGCAGCTTGGGACCCCTGGAGCAGTACTTC. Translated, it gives CASSLGPLEQYF.

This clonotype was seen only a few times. CDR3 sequence: CASRRRGNNEQFF. The CDR3 region has the DNA TGTGCCAGCAGGAGGAGGGGAAACAATGAGCAGTTCTTC. This sequence joins TRBV27 and TRBJ2-1, with D possibly being TRBD2 (6 bases). The CDR3 is made up of 13 amino acids. CDR1 and CDR2 from the germline V gene are MNHEY and SMNVEV (reference sequence). V lost 6 bases and J lost 5, with 11 bases in between.

The CDR3 reads CASSYLQGQPQHF. DNA for the CDR3: TGTGCCAGCAGCTATTTACAAGGTCAGCCCCAGCATTTT. The chain recombines TRBV7-2 with TRBJ1-5; D unresolved. V was clipped by 4 bases and J by 6 bases, with 10 bases between them. CDR1 is SGHTA, CDR2 FQGNSA, per germline. The CDR3 contains 13 residues.

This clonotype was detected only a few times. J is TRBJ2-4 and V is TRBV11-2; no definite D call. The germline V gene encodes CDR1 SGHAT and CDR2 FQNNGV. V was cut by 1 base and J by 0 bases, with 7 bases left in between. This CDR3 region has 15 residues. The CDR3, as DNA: TGTGCCAGCAGCTTAGCTTTTTTAGCCAAAAACATTCAGTACTTC. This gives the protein CASSLAFLAKNIQYF.

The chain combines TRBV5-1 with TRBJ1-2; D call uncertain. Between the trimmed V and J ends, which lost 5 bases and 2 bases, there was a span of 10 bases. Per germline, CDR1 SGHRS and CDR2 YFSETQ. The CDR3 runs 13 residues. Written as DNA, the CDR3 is TGCGCCAGCAGGGTCAGCGAGAACTATGGCTACACCTTC. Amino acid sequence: CASRVSENYGYTF.

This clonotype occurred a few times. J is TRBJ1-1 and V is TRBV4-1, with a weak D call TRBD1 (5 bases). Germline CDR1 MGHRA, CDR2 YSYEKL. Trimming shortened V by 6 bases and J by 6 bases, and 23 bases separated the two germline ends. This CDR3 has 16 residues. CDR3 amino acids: CASSPRGVRVDPEAFF. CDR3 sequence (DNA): TGCGCCAGCAGTCCGCGGGGGGTGAGGGTTGACCCTGAAGCTTTCTTT.

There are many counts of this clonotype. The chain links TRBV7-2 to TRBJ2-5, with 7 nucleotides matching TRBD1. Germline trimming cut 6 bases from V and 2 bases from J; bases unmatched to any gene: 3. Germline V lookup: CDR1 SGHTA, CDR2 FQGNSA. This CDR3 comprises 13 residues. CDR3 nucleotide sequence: TGTGCCAGCAGACGGGGACAGCAAGAGACCCAGTACTTC. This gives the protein CASRRGQQETQYF.

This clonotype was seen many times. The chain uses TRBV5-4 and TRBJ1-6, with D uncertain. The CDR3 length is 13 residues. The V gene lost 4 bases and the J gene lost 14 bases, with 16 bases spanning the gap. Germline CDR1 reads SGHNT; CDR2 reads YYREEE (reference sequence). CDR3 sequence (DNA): TGTGCCAGCAGCCGGCCCGAGGACGGCACCCTCCACTTT. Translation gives CASSRPEDGTLHF.

The CDR3 coding sequence is TGTGCCAGCAGCTTAACAGCGGGGGGGAACAATGAGCAGTTCTTC. Translation gives CASSLTAGGNNEQFF. This chain uses TRBV7-3 with TRBJ2-1; 10 bases line up with TRBD2. This CDR3 contains 15 residues. J lost 5 bases, V lost 0 bases, and 1 base had no gene match. Germline-derived CDR1 and CDR2 are SGHTA and FQGTGA.